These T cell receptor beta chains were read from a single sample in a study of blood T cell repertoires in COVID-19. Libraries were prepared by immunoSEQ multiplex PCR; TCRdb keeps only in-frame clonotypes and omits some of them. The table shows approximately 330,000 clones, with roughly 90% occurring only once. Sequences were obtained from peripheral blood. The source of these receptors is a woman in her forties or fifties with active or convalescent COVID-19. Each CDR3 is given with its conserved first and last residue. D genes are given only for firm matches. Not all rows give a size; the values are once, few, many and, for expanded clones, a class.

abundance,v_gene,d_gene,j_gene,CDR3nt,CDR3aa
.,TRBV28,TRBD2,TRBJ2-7,TGTGCCAGCAGTTTAAGCCTAGCGGGCTACGAGCAGTACTTC,CASSLSLAGYEQYF
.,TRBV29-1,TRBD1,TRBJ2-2,TGCAGCGTTGAAGATAGAGACAGGGACACCGGGGAGCTGTTTTTT,CSVEDRDRDTGELFF
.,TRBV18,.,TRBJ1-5,TGTGCCAGCTCACCAAGGGGGGGACCCCAGCATTTT,CASSPRGGPQHF
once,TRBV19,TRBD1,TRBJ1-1,TGTGCCAGTAGTGGGCGGGACAGCTTGAACACTGAAGCTTTCTTT,CASSGRDSLNTEAFF
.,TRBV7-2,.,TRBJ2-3,TGTGCCAGCAGCTTATCCTCAGTCACAGATACGCAGTATTTT,CASSLSSVTDTQYF
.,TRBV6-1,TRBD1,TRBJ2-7,TGTGCCAGCGGCCCCGGGACAGTTCACTACGAGCAGTACTTC,CASGPGTVHYEQYF
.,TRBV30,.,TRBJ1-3,TGTGCCTGGAGTCGAGGTCGTTCAAGATACTCTGGAAACACCATATATTTT,CAWSRGRSRYSGNTIYF
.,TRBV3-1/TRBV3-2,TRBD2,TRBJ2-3,TGTGCCAGCAGCCAAGGGCCCACTAGCGAGGCAGATACGCAGTATTTT,CASSQGPTSEADTQYF
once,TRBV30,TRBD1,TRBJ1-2,TGTGCCTGGATCAGGGACAGGGTGGGCTACACCTTC,CAWIRDRVGYTF
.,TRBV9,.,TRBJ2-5,TGTGCCAGCAGCGTAGCCCTACAGGGCCAAGAGACCCAGTACTTC,CASSVALQGQETQYF
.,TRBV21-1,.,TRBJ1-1,TGTGCCAGCAGCAAGCGGATCAGAACTTTCTTT,CASSKRIRTFF
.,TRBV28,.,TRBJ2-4,TGTGCCAGCAGGCCTACAGGCCGATCGAATCAGTACTTC,CASRPTGRSNQYF
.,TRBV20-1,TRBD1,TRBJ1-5,TGCAGTGCTAGTTGGACAGGGAACAATCAGCCCCAGCATTTT,CSASWTGNNQPQHF
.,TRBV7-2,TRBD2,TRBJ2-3,TGTGCCAGCAGCTTAGCCCCCCAGCGGGGGGGCTCGGATACGCAGTATTTT,CASSLAPQRGGSDTQYF
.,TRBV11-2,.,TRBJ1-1,TGTGCCAGCAGCTTCGAGTTCCGGGGGTGGACTGAAGCTTTCTTT,CASSFEFRGWTEAFF
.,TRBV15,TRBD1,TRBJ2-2,TGTGCCACCAGCAGAGCGGGACAGGGGCCCGGGGAGCTGTTTTTT,CATSRAGQGPGELFF
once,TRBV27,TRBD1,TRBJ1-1,TGTGCCAGCTTAGCTCAGGGGGCAGGGAACACTGAAGCTTTCTTT,CASLAQGAGNTEAFF
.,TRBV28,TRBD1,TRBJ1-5,TGTGCCAGCAGTTTATCGCTCCGGGACAGGGACTATAGCAATCAGCCCCAGCATTTT,CASSLSLRDRDYSNQPQHF
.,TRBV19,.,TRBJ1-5,TGTGCCAGTACATCCCTCGACAGCAACAATCAGCCCCAGCATTTT,CASTSLDSNNQPQHF
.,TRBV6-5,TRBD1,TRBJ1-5,TGTGCCAGCAGGACAGGGGTCGGCAATCAGCCCCAGCATTTT,CASRTGVGNQPQHF
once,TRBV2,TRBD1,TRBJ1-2,TGTGCCAGCAGCCCCGGGACAGGGGGCCCCCGGAGGACCTTC,CASSPGTGGPRRTF
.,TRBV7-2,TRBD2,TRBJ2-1,TGTGCCAGCAGCCAGAAAAATAGCGGGAGGGGGAGAGATGAGCAGTTCTTC,CASSQKNSGRGRDEQFF